These 24 T cell receptor beta chains were sequenced from one sample in a study of cytomegalovirus exposure and HLA in healthy donors. Researchers ran the PCR with 60 Vbeta and 13 Jbeta primers. Clones were read by immunoSEQ multiplex PCR, and TCRdb kept only the in-frame ones, dropping some. The table includes 150,000 to 200,000 clones, 75% to 80% detected once. Material for sequencing was PBMCs. Receptors were obtained from a man aged 50-60 years in good health and CMV-seropositive.

This clone was picked up one time. V and J are TRBV28 and TRBJ1-5, with D hard to call. Germline assignment: CDR1 MDHEN and CDR2 SYDVKM. This CDR3 spans 14 amino acids. The V end lost 1 base, the J end lost 3 bases, and 7 bases lay between the germline ends. DNA of the CDR3: TGTGCCAGCAGTTTATCCGGTCCCAATCAGCCCCAGCATTTT. This codes for CASSLSGPNQPQHF.

This clone was observed once. The chain uses TRBV19 and TRBJ2-1, with 7 bases matching TRBD2. V was pared by 7 bases and J by 2 bases, with 5 bases of the junction left unmatched. Looked up from germline, CDR1 is LNHDA and CDR2 is SQIVND (reference sequence). The CDR3 spans 14 residues. CDR3 amino acids: CASKPGGPYNEQFF. As DNA, the CDR3 is TGTGCCAGTAAGCCGGGGGGTCCCTACAATGAGCAGTTCTTC.

This clone turned up a few times. The chain has TRBV6-5 and TRBJ1-6, with 7 bases lining up with TRBD1. The CDR3 sequence is 14 residues long. Germline lookup yields CDR1 MNHEY and CDR2 SVGAGI. Germline trimming cut 5 bases from V and 8 bases from J; bases unmatched to any gene: 6. DNA for the CDR3: TGTGCCAGCAGTGGTTCAGGGGGATATTCACCCCTCCACTTT. Encoded protein: CASSGSGGYSPLHF.

V usage is TRBV6-6 and J usage is TRBJ1-2; 9 nucleotides agree with TRBD1. CDR3 size: 13 residues. The ends lost 6 bases at V and 7 bases at J; junction bases unmatched: 6. CDR1 is MNHNY and CDR2 is SVGAGI in the germline V gene (reference sequence). As DNA, the CDR3 is TGTGCCAGCAGACCCGGGACAGGGCTTGGCTACACCTTC. Encoded protein: CASRPGTGLGYTF.

The chain links TRBV6-1 to TRBJ2-7; 7 bases are a match to TRBD1. J was trimmed by 4 bases and V by 6 bases; bases with no gene match: 9. The CDR3 has 14 residues. Germline CDR1 reads MNHNS; CDR2 reads SASEGT. The CDR3 nucleotides read TGTGCCAGCAGAGACCGGGACAGCCGGTACGAGCAGTACTTC. Encoded protein: CASRDRDSRYEQYF.

This chain joins TRBV14 and TRBJ1-3; maybe TRBD1 (5 bases). V lost 3 bases to trimming and J lost 4 bases, with 16 bases between them. Germline V lookup: CDR1 SGHDN, CDR2 FVKESK. The length of the CDR3 is 16 residues. This CDR3 is CASSQVGGSSGNTIYF. The CDR3 region has the DNA TGTGCCAGCAGCCAGGTCGGGGGATCCTCCGGAAACACCATATATTTT.

The chain is built from TRBV2 and TRBJ2-7; 7 bases align to TRBD1. Germline lookup yields CDR1 SNHLY and CDR2 FYNNEI. The CDR3 runs 13 residues. The ends lost 4 bases at V and 3 bases at J; junction bases unmatched: 3. The chain's CDR3 is CASSADRLYEQYV. Written as DNA, the CDR3 is TGTGCCAGCAGTGCGGACAGGCTCTACGAGCAGTACGTC.

This chain uses TRBV18 with TRBJ1-2; D not certain. This CDR3 spans 13 amino acids. CDR1 KGHSH and CDR2 LQKENI come from the germline V gene. V was pared by 1 base and J by 7 bases, with 10 bases between. CDR3 region: CASSPLRFLGYTF. Written as DNA, the CDR3 is TGTGCCAGCTCACCACTCAGGTTTCTTGGCTACACCTTC.

This chain connects TRBV29-1 to TRBJ2-7, with D perhaps matching TRBD1 (5 bases). The CDR3 has 14 residues. The V gene lost 1 base and the J gene lost 3 bases, with 13 bases spanning the gap. Germline CDR1 and CDR2: SQVTM and ANQGSEA. Written as DNA, the CDR3 is TGCAGCGTTGAAGCCGAGGACACGATCTACGAGCAGTACTTC. Protein sequence: CSVEAEDTIYEQYF.

The chain joins TRBV28 to TRBJ2-5; 10 bases agree with TRBD2. With V trimmed by 3 bases and J by 5 bases, 15 bases remained unmatched. The germline V gene has CDR1 MDHEN and CDR2 SYDVKM. The CDR3 spans 18 residues. CDR3 sequence: CASSLVAPGTAGGETQYF. The CDR3 DNA reads TGTGCCAGCAGTTTGGTCGCCCCAGGGACAGCGGGAGGGGAGACCCAGTACTTC.

J is TRBJ1-1 and V is TRBV4-2; 9 positions agree with TRBD1. CDR1 LGHNA and CDR2 YNFKEQ come from the germline V gene. Trimming at V came to 1 base and at J to 5 bases, leaving 5 bases not matched to a gene. CDR3 length equals 15 residues. This CDR3 reads CASSQGGQGGTEAFF. The CDR3 region has the DNA TGTGCCAGCAGCCAAGGGGGACAGGGAGGGACTGAAGCTTTCTTT.

This chain links TRBV10-3 with TRBJ2-3; tentative D call: TRBD2 (6 bases). V was trimmed by 4 bases and J by 5 bases, leaving 10 bases between them. Germline V gene sequence: CDR1 ENHRY, CDR2 SYGVKD. The CDR3 is 13 amino acids. The CDR3 region has the DNA TGTGCCATCAGTGGGGGGGATAGAGATACGCAGTATTTT. This codes for CAISGGDRDTQYF.

V is TRBV27 and J is TRBJ1-5; D unclear. Germline assignment: CDR1 MNHEY and CDR2 SMNVEV (reference sequence). The CDR3 covers 15 residues. Trimming stripped 1 base from V and 4 bases from J, with 11 bases between. DNA of the CDR3: TGTGCCAGCAGTTTATGGAGCTCACCAAATCAGCCCCAGCATTTT. Translation gives CASSLWSSPNQPQHF.

The chain has TRBV5-1 and TRBJ1-1; D call uncertain. Germline V gives CDR1 SGHRS, CDR2 YFSETQ. Trimming shortened V by 0 bases and J by 0 bases, and 12 bases separated the two germline ends. CDR3 length: 16 amino acids. CDR3 sequence reads: CASSLVAVVVNTEAFF. The CDR3 DNA sequence: TGCGCCAGCAGCTTGGTGGCGGTGGTTGTGAACACTGAAGCTTTCTTT.

V and J are TRBV2 and TRBJ2-5; possibly TRBD2 for D (6 bases). The CDR3 consists of 15 residues. Germline values: CDR1 SNHLY, CDR2 FYNNEI. Trimming left V 4 bases short and J 11 bases short, with 23 bases between. CDR3 DNA: TGTGCCAGCAGTGCGCGTCAGGGTGGCTCGGGGGAGCAGTACTTC. Protein sequence: CASSARQGGSGEQYF.

J is TRBJ2-3 and V is TRBV5-6; D is perhaps TRBD2 (5 bases). From germline, CDR1 is SGHDT and CDR2 YYEEEE. The CDR3 loop spans 18 amino acids. The V gene lost 2 bases and the J gene lost 0 bases, with 19 bases spanning the gap. The CDR3 sequence: CASSFPEGAVGSTDTQYF. CDR3 DNA: TGTGCCAGCAGCTTCCCAGAGGGCGCAGTCGGGAGCACAGATACGCAGTATTTT.

This chain links TRBV28 with TRBJ2-7; the D gene is possibly TRBD2 (6 bases). Germline V CDR1 and CDR2: MDHEN, SYDVKM. This CDR3 is built from 15 residues. V lost 4 bases and J 2 bases, leaving 15 bases between the germline ends. DNA of the CDR3: TGTGCCAGCAGTTCAGGTGGTAGCGGTGCCTACGAGCAGTACTTC. It yields the protein CASSSGGSGAYEQYF.

The chain has TRBV7-8 and TRBJ1-5, with a weak D call TRBD1 (5 bases). Germline CDR1 reads SGHVS; CDR2 reads FQNEAQ. The CDR3 length is 16 residues. V shed 5 bases and J shed 1 base, with 15 bases lying between them. DNA for the CDR3: TGTGCCAGCAGCCCAGGGTGGTTACCGAGCAATCAGCCCCAGCATTTT. This sequence encodes CASSPGWLPSNQPQHF. Looking up the rest from reference TRBV7-8 and TRBJ1-5 gives the full variable domain: GAGVSQSPRYKVAKRGQDVALRCDPISGHVSLFWYQQALGQGPEFLTYFQNEAQLDKSGLPSDRFFAERPEGSVSTLKIQRTQQEDSAVYLCASSPGWLPSNQPQHFGDGTRLSIL.

This clone is a singleton in its sample. CDR3 coding DNA: TGTGCCAGTAGTAAGGGGAAGAACACTGAAGCTTTCTTT. Translated, it gives CASSKGKNTEAFF. This sequence joins TRBV19 and TRBJ1-1; possible D gene TRBD1, 5 bases. Per germline, CDR1 LNHDA and CDR2 SQIVND (reference sequence). This CDR3 contains 13 residues. Trimming cost V 4 bases and J 1 base, with 7 bases left between them.

This sequence joins TRBV28 and TRBJ1-4, with TRBD1 matching over 10 bases. The CDR3 is 14 amino acids. The J segment lost 11 bases and the V segment lost 10 bases, leaving 13 bases of the junction unmatched. Germline CDR1 is MDHEN and CDR2 is SYDVKM. In nucleotides, the CDR3 is TGTGCCACACTTCGACAGGGGGCCTCTCGGAAACTGTTTTTT. Translated: CATLRQGASRKLFF.

The chain couples TRBV6-5 to TRBJ1-6, with D hard to call. The germline gives CDR1 MNHEY, CDR2 SVGAGI. The ends were cut back, 0 bases at V and 6 bases at J, with 12 bases in the middle. The CDR3 runs to 16 residues. The CDR3 DNA sequence: TGTGCCAGCAGTTACTCGATGGGCCAGGTTAATTCACCCCTCCACTTT. It encodes CASSYSMGQVNSPLHF.

This clone was counted between two and nine times. The chain carries TRBV5-1 and TRBJ2-5; TRBD1 matches at 7 bases. The DNA end is more similar to TRBJ2-7, so the J call may be wrong. The length of the CDR3 is 16 residues. Germline loops: CDR1 SGHRS, CDR2 YFSETQ. The CDR3 DNA sequence: TGCGCCAGCAGCTTGGAACCACCCGACAGGGCCTACGAGCAGTACTTC. Its protein product is CASSLEPPDRAYEQYF.

The chain carries TRBV7-2 and TRBJ2-1; possibly TRBD1 for D (5 bases). This CDR3 comprises 16 residues. The germline CDR1 and CDR2 sequences are SGHTA and FQGNSA. V lost 0 bases and J 0 bases, leaving 9 bases between the germline ends. The CDR3 DNA sequence: TGTGCCAGCAGCTTAGCTTGGGGCCGCTCCTACAATGAGCAGTTCTTC. Its translation is CASSLAWGRSYNEQFF.

V usage is TRBV25-1 and J usage is TRBJ2-3; D uncertain. V lost 2 bases and J 1 base, leaving 10 bases between the germline ends. The CDR3 totals 15 residues. Germline lookup yields CDR1 MGHDK and CDR2 SYGVNS. The CDR3 here is CASSESLVGTDTQYF. The CDR3 nucleotides are TGTGCCAGCAGTGAAAGCTTGGTGGGCACAGATACGCAGTATTTT.